This entry describes one TCR beta chain. The target antigen is unknown. The sample originates from a study of shared clonotypes between healthy human individuals. The study, taken as a whole, reports: Shared across a few donors were roughly 5% of the naive CD4 clonotypes. Richness estimates generally favored naive over memory subsets.

V was shortened by 3 bases and J by 5 bases, with 10 bases between the two germline ends. This CDR3 has 13 residues. Germline CDR1 is SGHTA and CDR2 is FQGNSA. When replicate PCRs were run on sorted subsets, they used around 200 ng DNA, some 29,000 T cell genomes. Data came from immunoSEQ multiplex PCR; TCRdb stores just in-frame clones and leaves some out. The sample records fewer than 2.5 million clones, roughly 93% being singletons. The material sequenced was naive CD4+ T cells from PBMCs. Subset: CD45RA+ positively selected. This rearrangement joins TRBV7-2 to TRBJ1-1, with D possibly TRBD1 on 5 matching bases. This receptor was identified in a man aged 18 to 29 in good health. Some clones in this sample may be carry-over from other donors' samples. The CDR3 nucleotides read TGTGCCAGCAGCTTTGGGGGGAGTACTGAAGCTTTCTTT. Protein: CASSFGGSTEAFF.